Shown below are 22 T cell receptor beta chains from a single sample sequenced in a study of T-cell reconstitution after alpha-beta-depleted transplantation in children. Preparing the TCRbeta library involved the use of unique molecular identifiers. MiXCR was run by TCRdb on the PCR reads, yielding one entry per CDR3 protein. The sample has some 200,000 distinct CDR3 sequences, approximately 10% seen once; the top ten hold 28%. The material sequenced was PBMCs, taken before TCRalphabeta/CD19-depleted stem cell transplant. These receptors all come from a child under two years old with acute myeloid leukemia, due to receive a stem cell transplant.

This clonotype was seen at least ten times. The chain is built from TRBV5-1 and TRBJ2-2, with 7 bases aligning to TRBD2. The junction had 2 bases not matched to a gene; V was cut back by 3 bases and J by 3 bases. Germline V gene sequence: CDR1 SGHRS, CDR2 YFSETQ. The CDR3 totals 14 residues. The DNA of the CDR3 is TGCGCCAGCAGCTCACGGGGGGACACCGGGGAGCTGTTTTTT. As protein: CASSSRGDTGELFF.

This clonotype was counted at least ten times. As DNA, the CDR3 is TGCGCCAGCAGCCCTGGGGACGCCTTCAATGAGCAGTTCTTC. This encodes CASSPGDAFNEQFF. V gene TRBV5-1 combines with J gene TRBJ2-1, with D perhaps matching TRBD1 or TRBD2 (5 bases each). Germline V gene data show CDR1 as SGHRS and CDR2 as YFSETQ. This CDR3 is 14 amino acids long. The V end was cut by 4 bases, the J end by 6 bases, with 14 bases between.

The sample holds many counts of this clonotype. CDR3 in DNA: TGTGCCAGCAGCTTAGATACAGGGGGTTGGAATGAGCAGTTCTTC. This gives the protein CASSLDTGGWNEQFF. The V call is TRBV7-2, the J call TRBJ2-1, with 8 bases aligning to TRBD1. The CDR3 length is 15 residues. Germline assignment: CDR1 SGHTA and CDR2 FQGNSA. V was pared by 1 base and J by 7 bases, with 6 bases of the junction left unmatched.

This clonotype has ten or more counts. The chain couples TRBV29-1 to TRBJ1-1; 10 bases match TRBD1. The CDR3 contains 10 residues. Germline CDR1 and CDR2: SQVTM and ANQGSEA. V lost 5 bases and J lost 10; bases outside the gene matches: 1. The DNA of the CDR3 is TGCAGCGTTAGGGACAGGGGAGCTTTCTTT. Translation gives CSVRDRGAFF.

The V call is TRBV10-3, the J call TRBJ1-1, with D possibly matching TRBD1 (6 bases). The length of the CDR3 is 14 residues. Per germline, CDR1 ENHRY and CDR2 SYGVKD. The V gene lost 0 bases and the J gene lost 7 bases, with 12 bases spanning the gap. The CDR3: CAISESGGAYEAFF. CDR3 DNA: TGTGCCATCAGTGAGTCGGGGGGCGCGTATGAAGCTTTCTTT.

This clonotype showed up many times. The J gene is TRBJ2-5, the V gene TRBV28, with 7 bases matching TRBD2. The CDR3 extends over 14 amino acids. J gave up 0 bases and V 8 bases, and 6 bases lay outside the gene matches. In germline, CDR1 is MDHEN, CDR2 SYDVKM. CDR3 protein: CASRPGLHQETQYF. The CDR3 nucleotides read TGTGCCAGCCGACCGGGACTACACCAAGAGACCCAGTACTTC.

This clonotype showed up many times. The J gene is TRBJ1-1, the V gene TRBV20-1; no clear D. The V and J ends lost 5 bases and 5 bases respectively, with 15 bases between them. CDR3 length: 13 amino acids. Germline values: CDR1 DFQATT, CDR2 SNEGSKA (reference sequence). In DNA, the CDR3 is TGCAGTGCTGCAGGATTCAGTAGGACTGAAGCTTTCTTT. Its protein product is CSAAGFSRTEAFF.

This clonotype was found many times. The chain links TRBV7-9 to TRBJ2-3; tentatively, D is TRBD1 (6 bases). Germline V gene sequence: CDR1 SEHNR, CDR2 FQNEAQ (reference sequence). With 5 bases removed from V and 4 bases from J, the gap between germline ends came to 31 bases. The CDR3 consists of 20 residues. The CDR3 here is CASSLYGSNREGIGADTQYF. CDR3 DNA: TGTGCCAGCAGCCTCTATGGGTCGAACAGGGAAGGAATAGGGGCAGATACGCAGTATTTT.

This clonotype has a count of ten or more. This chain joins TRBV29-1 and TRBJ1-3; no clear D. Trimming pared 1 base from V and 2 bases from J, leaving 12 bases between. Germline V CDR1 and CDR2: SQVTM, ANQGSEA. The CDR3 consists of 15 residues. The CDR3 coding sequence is TGCAGCGTTGAAGGGACGGCAGTCCCTGGAAACACCATATATTTT. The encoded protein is CSVEGTAVPGNTIYF.

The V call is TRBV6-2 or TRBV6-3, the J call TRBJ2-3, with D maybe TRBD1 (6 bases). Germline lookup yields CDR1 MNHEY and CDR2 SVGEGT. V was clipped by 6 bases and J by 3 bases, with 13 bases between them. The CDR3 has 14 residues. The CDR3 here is CASRSNRATDTQYF. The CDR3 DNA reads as TGTGCCAGCAGGAGCAACAGGGCAACAGATACGCAGTATTTT.

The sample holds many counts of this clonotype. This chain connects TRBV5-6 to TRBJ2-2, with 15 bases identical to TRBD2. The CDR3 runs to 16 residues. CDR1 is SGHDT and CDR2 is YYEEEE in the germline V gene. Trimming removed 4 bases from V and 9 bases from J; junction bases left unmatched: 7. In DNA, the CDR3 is TGTGCCAGCAGCCACGGACTAGCGGGAGGGCGCAGGGAGCTGTTTTTT. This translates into CASSHGLAGGRRELFF.

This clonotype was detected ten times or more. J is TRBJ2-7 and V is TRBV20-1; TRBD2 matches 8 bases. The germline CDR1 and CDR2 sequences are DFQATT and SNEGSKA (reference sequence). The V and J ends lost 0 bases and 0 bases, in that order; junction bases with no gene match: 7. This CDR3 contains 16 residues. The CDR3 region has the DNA TGCAGTGCTAGAGAGTCGGGAGGGGGGAGCTCCTACGAGCAGTACTTC. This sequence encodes CSARESGGGSSYEQYF.

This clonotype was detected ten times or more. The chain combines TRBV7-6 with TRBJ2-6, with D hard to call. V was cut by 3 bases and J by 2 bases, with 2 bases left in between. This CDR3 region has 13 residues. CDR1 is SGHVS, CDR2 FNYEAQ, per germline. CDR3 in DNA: TGTGCCAGCAGCTTCCCTGGGGCCAACGTCCTGACTTTC. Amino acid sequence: CASSFPGANVLTF. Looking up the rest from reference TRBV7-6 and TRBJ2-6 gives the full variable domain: GAGVSQSPRYKVTKRGQDVALRCDPISGHVSLYWYRQALGQGPEFLTYFNYEAQQDKSGLPNDRFSAERPEGSISTLTIQRTEQRDSAMYRCASSFPGANVLTFGAGSRLTVL.

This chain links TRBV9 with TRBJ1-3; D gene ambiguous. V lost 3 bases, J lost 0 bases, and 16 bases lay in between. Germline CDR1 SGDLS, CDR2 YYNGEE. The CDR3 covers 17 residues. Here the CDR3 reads CASSERQAFLSGNTIYF. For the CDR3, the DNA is TGTGCCAGCAGCGAGAGGCAGGCGTTCCTCTCTGGAAACACCATATATTTT.

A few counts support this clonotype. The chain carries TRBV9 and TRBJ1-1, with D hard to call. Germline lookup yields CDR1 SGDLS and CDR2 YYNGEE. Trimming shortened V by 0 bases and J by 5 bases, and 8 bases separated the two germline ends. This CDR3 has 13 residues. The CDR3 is CASSVGVQTEAFF. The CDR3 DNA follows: TGTGCCAGCAGCGTAGGGGTTCAGACTGAAGCTTTCTTT.

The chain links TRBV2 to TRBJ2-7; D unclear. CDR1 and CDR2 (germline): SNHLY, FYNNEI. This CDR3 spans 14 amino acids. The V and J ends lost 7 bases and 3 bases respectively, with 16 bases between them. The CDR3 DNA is TGTGCCAGCAAGGTATACCCGGACGTCTACGAGCAGTACTTC. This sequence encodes CASKVYPDVYEQYF.

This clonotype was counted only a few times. CDR3 coding DNA: TGTGCCAGCAGCTTAGGTCCAGCTGATAACTATGGCTACACCTTC. Encoded protein: CASSLGPADNYGYTF. The gene calls are TRBV7-3 and TRBJ1-2; D is undetermined. Germline CDR1 SGHTA, CDR2 FQGTGA. V dropped 2 bases and J dropped 1 base, with 11 bases sitting between them. The CDR3 loop spans 15 amino acids.

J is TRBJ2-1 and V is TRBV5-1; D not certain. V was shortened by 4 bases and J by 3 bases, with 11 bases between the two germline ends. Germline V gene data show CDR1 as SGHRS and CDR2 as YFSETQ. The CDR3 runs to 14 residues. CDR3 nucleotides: TGCGCCAGCAGCGCAAAAGAGAGCTACAATGAGCAGTTCTTC. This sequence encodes CASSAKESYNEQFF.

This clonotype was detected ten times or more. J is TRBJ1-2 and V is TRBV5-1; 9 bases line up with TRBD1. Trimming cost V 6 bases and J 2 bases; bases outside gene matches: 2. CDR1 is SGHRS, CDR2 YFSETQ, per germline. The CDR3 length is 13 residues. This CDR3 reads CASTGQGNYGYTF. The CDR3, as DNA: TGCGCCAGCACCGGACAGGGGAACTATGGCTACACCTTC.

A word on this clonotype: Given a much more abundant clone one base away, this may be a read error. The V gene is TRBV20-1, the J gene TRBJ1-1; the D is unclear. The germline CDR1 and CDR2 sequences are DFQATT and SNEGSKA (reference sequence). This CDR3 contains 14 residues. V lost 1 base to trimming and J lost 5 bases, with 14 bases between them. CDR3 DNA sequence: TGCAGTGCTAGAGGTCGGGTGAGCGGGACTGAAGCTTTCTTT. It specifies CSARGRVSGTEAFF.

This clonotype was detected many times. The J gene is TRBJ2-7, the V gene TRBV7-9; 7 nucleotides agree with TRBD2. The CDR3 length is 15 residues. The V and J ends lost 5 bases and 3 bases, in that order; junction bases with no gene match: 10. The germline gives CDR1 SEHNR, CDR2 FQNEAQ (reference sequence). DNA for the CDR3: TGTGCCAGCAGCCCTCTAAGCGGGACGTACTACGAGCAGTACTTC. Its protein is CASSPLSGTYYEQYF. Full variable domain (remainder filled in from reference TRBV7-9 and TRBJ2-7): DTGVSQNPRHKITKRGQNVTFRCDPISEHNRLYWYRQTLGQGPEFLTYFQNEAQLEKSRLLSDRFSAERPKGSFSTLEIQRTEQGDSAMYLCASSPLSGTYYEQYFGPGTRLTVT.

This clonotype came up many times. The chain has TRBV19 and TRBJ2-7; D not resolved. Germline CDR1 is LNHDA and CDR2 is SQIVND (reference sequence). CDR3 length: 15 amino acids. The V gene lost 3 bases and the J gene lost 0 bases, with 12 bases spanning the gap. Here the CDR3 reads CASSIRGPLSYEQYF. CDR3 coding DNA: TGTGCCAGTAGTATTCGAGGCCCACTCTCCTACGAGCAGTACTTC.